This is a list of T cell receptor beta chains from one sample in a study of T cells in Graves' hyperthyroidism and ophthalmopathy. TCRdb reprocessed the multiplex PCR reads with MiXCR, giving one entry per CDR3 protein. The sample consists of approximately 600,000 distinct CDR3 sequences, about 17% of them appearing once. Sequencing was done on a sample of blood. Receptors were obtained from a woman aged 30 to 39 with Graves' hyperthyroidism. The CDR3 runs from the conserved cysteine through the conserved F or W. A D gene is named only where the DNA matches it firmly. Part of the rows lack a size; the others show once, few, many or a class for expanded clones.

CASSPSVGGAGNTIYF | TGTGCCAGCAGCCCCAGTGTGGGGGGCGCTGGAAACACCATATATTTT | once | TRBJ1-3 | TRBV7-2 | .
CASSSGGEKLFF | TGTGCCAGCAGCTCCGGGGGTGAAAAACTGTTTTTT | many | TRBJ1-4 | TRBV11-2 | .
CASSLGIGSNEQFF | TGCGCCAGCAGCTTGGGTATCGGATCCAATGAGCAGTTCTTC | many | TRBJ2-1 | TRBV5-1 | .
CASSFGEHYGYTF | TGTGCCAGCAGCTTTGGCGAACATTATGGCTACACCTTC | few | TRBJ1-2 | TRBV11-2 | .
CASRLGEEAFF | TGTGCCAGCCGACTCGGGGAAGAGGCGTTCTTC | many | TRBJ2-1 | TRBV2 | .
CASSSTKPLSFTDTQYF | TGTGCCAGCAGCTCTACTAAACCCCTCTCGTTCACAGATACGCAGTATTTT | few | TRBJ2-3 | TRBV7-8 | .
CASYPGQGNYGYTF | TGTGCCAGCTACCCTGGACAGGGTAACTATGGCTACACCTTC | . | TRBJ1-2 | TRBV12-3/TRBV12-4 | TRBD1
CASSQLTGDGTEAFF | TGTGCCAGCAGCCAACTAACAGGGGACGGCACTGAAGCTTTCTTT | many | TRBJ1-1 | TRBV3-1 | TRBD1
CATRTGVNRDNEQFF | TGTGCCACCCGTACGGGTGTTAACAGGGACAATGAGCAGTTCTTC | many | TRBJ2-1 | TRBV28 | .
CASREQGVGTEAFF | TGCGCCAGCAGAGAACAGGGTGTGGGGACTGAAGCTTTCTTT | many | TRBJ1-1 | TRBV5-1 | .
CAWTYRGPNTGELFF | TGTGCCTGGACTTACAGGGGGCCGAACACCGGGGAGCTGTTTTTT | many | TRBJ2-2 | TRBV30 | TRBD1
CASSPGTGDNEQFF | TGTGCCAGCTCACCAGGGACAGGGGACAATGAGCAGTTCTTC | many | TRBJ2-1 | TRBV18 | TRBD1
CASNEGTYEQYF | TGTGCCAGCAATGAGGGTACCTACGAGCAGTACTTC | . | TRBJ2-7 | TRBV2 | .
CASSFYQGMNTEAFF | TGTGCCAGCAGTTTCTATCAGGGAATGAACACTGAAGCTTTCTTT | many | TRBJ1-1 | TRBV28 | .
CASSLRNRVFEPQHF | TGTGCCAGCAGTTTACGAAATCGGGTTTTCGAGCCCCAGCATTTT | many | TRBJ1-5 | TRBV28 | .
CASSPAWGGTDTQYF | TGCGCCAGCAGCCCCGCGTGGGGAGGCACAGATACGCAGTATTTT | . | TRBJ2-3 | TRBV4-1 | .
CSASSQRSDTQYF | TGCAGTGCTAGTTCCCAGCGATCAGATACGCAGTATTTT | few | TRBJ2-3 | TRBV20-1 | .
CASRGLAGGETQYF | TGTGCCAGCAGGGGACTAGCGGGAGGCGAGACCCAGTACTTC | . | TRBJ2-5 | TRBV28 | TRBD2
CASRPTTRDAATNYGYTF | TGTGCCAGTAGGCCCACAACCCGGGACGCTGCTACTAACTATGGCTACACCTTC | . | TRBJ1-2 | TRBV19 | .
CASSSRDRDNEQFF | TGTGCCAGCAGCTCCCGGGACAGGGACAATGAGCAGTTCTTC | many | TRBJ2-1 | TRBV7-8 | TRBD1
CAIAATGKQGYTF | TGTGCCATCGCGGCAACAGGGAAACAGGGCTACACCTTC | many | TRBJ1-2 | TRBV24-1 | .
CASSLRGQGVDEQFF | TGTGCCAGCAGCTTAAGGGGACAGGGGGTCGATGAGCAGTTCTTC | many | TRBJ2-1 | TRBV7-3 | TRBD1
CSARDAGSADTQYF | TGCAGTGCCAGGGACGCGGGATCGGCAGATACGCAGTATTTT | few | TRBJ2-3 | TRBV20-1 | .
CASSLEGQGPIYNEQFF | TGTGCCAGCAGCTTAGAAGGACAGGGCCCGATCTACAATGAGCAGTTCTTC | many | TRBJ2-1 | TRBV11-2 | TRBD1
CASRPSSGNTIYF | TGTGCCAGCAGACCGAGCTCTGGAAACACCATATATTTT | many | TRBJ1-3 | TRBV12-3/TRBV12-4 | .
CASSFSWQGWGYTF | TGTGCCAGCAGCTTCTCTTGGCAGGGGTGGGGCTACACCTTC | . | TRBJ1-2 | TRBV5-6 | .
CATKMGTANTEAFF | TGTGCCACCAAAATGGGGACAGCGAACACTGAAGCTTTCTTT | many | TRBJ1-1 | TRBV19 | TRBD1
CASTSQTAEAFF | TGTGCCAGCACTTCACAGACAGCTGAAGCTTTCTTT | many | TRBJ1-1 | TRBV27 | .
CASIGVVGGVLNEQYF | TGTGCCAGCATTGGGGTCGTCGGGGGAGTACTAAACGAGCAGTACTTC | . | TRBJ2-7 | TRBV7-9 | .
CASSLTANQPQHF | TGTGCCAGCAGCTTGACAGCTAATCAGCCCCAGCATTTT | . | TRBJ1-5 | TRBV5-6 | .
CASSNELAGGTQYF | TGTGCCAGCAGCAACGAATTAGCGGGAGGTACGCAGTATTTT | many | TRBJ2-3 | TRBV3-1 | TRBD2
CASSFVPGQGAHRGYTF | TGTGCCAGCAGTTTCGTCCCGGGACAGGGGGCGCATAGAGGCTACACCTTC | many | TRBJ1-2 | TRBV12-3/TRBV12-4 | TRBD1
CAWSVIAGPANEQYF | TGTGCCTGGAGTGTAATCGCGGGACCGGCAAACGAGCAGTACTTC | many | TRBJ2-7 | TRBV30 | .